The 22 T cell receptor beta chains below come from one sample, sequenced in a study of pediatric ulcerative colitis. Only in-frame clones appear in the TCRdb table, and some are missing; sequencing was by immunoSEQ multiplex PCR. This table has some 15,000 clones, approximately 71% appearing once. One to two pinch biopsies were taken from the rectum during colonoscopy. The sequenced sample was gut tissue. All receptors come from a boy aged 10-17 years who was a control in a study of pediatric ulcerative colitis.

The CDR3 DNA follows: TGCGCCAGCAGCTTGGGAGGGAACACTGAAGCTTTCTTT. It is translated as CASSLGGNTEAFF. V is TRBV5-1 and J is TRBJ1-1, with unresolved D. Germline values: CDR1 SGHRS, CDR2 YFSETQ. V lost 0 bases, J lost 1 base, and 4 bases lay in between. This CDR3 spans 13 amino acids.

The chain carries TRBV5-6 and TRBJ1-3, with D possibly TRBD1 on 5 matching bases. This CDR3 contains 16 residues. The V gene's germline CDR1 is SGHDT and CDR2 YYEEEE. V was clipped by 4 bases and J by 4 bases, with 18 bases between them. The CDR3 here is CASSPDGAPSGNTIYF. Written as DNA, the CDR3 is TGTGCCAGCAGCCCAGACGGGGCGCCCTCCGGAAACACCATATATTTT.

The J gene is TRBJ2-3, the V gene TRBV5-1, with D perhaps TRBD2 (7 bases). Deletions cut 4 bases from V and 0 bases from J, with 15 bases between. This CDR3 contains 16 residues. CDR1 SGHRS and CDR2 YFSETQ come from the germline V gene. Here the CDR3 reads CASSPGGRASTDTQYF. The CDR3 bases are TGCGCCAGCAGCCCGGGGGGCAGAGCTAGCACAGATACGCAGTATTTT.

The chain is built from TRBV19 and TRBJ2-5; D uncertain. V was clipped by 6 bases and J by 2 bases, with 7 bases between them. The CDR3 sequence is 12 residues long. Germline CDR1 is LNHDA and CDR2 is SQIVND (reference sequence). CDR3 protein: CASRRNQETQYF. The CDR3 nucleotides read TGTGCCAGTAGGCGGAATCAAGAGACCCAGTACTTC.

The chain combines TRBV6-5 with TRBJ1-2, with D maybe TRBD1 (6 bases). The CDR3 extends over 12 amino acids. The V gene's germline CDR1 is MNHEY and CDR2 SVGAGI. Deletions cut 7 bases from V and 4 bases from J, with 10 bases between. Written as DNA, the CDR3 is TGTGCCAGCAAACAGGGTGGCTATGGCTACACCTTC. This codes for CASKQGGYGYTF.

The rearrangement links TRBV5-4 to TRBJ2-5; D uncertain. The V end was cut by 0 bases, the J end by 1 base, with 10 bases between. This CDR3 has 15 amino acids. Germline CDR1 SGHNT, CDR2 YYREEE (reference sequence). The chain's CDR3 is CASSLGRGPQETQYF. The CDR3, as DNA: TGTGCCAGCAGCTTGGGGCGAGGACCCCAAGAGACCCAGTACTTC.

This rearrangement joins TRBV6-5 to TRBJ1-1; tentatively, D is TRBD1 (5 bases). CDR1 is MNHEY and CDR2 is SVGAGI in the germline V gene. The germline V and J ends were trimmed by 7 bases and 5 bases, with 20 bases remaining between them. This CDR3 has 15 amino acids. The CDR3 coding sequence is TGTGCCAGCAAGGGACGAGGGGACTCGGGAACTGAAGCTTTCTTT. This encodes CASKGRGDSGTEAFF.

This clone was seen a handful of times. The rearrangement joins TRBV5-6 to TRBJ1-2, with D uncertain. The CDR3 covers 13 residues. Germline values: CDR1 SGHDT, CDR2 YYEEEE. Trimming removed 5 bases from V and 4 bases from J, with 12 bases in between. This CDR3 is CASSQTELYGYTF. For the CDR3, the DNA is TGTGCCAGCAGTCAGACGGAACTCTATGGCTACACCTTC.

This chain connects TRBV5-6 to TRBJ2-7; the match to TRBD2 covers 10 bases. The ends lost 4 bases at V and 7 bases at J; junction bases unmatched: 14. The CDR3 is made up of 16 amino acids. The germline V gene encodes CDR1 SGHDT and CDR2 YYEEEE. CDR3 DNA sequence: TGTGCCAGCAGCCCGCTGAGCGGGAGGGCCCTTCAAGAGCAGTACTTC. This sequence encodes CASSPLSGRALQEQYF.

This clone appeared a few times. The CDR3 DNA reads as TGTGCCAGCAGCCCCCAGGGGTCCGGCAATCAGCCCCAGCATTTT. This translates into CASSPQGSGNQPQHF. The V call is TRBV11-2, the J call TRBJ1-5, with D maybe TRBD1 (6 bases). The ends were cut back, 5 bases at V and 2 bases at J, with 13 bases in the middle. The germline V gene has CDR1 SGHAT and CDR2 FQNNGV. The CDR3 is made up of 15 amino acids.

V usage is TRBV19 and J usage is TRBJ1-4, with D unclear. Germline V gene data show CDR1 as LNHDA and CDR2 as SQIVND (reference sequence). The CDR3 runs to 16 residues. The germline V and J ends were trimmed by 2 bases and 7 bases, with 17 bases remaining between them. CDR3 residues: CASSIMGASGGEKLFF. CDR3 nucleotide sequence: TGTGCCAGTAGTATAATGGGAGCGTCAGGCGGTGAAAAACTGTTTTTT.

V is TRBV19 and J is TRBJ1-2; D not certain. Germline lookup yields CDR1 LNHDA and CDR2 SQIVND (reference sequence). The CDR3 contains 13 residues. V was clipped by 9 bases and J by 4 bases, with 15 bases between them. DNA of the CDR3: TGTGCCAGCACCGTTAAGGGCGGCTATGGCTACACCTTC. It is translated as CASTVKGGYGYTF.

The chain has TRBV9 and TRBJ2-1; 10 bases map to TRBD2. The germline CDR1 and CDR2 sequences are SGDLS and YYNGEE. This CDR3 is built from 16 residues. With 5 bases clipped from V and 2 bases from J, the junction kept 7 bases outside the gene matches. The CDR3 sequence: CASSQLAGATYNEQFF. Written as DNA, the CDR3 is TGTGCCAGCAGTCAGCTAGCGGGGGCCACCTACAATGAGCAGTTCTTC.

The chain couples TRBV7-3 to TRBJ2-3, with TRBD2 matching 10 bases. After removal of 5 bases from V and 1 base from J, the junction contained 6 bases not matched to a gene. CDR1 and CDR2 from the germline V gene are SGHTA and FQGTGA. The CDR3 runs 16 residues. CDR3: CASSPWTSGRTDTQYF. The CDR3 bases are TGTGCCAGCAGCCCATGGACTAGCGGCCGCACAGATACGCAGTATTTT.

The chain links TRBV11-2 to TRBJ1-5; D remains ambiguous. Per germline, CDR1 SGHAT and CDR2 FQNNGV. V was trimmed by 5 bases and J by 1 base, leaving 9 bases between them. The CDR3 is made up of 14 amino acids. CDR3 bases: TGTGCCAGCAGCCCCGCGGACAGCAATCAGCCCCAGCATTTT. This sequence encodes CASSPADSNQPQHF.

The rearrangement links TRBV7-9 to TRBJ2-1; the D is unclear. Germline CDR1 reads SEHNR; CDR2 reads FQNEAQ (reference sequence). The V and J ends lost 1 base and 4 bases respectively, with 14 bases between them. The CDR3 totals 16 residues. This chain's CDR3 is CASSLVPLDPYNEQFF. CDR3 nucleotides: TGTGCCAGCAGCTTAGTCCCCCTAGACCCTTACAATGAGCAGTTCTTC.

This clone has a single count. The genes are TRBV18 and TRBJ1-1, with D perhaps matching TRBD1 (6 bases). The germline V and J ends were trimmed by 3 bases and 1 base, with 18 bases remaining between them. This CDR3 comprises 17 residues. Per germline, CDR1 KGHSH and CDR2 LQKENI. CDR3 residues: CASSPIKAGTPNTEAFF. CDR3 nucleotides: TGTGCCAGCTCACCGATTAAAGCCGGGACACCGAACACTGAAGCTTTCTTT.

CDR3 coding DNA: TGTGCCAGCAGACCCCTAGCGGGTTCAGATACGCAGTATTTT. Its translation: CASRPLAGSDTQYF. The chain joins TRBV6-6 to TRBJ2-3; 8 nucleotides line up with TRBD2. CDR1 and CDR2 from the germline V gene are MNHNY and SVGAGI (reference sequence). V gave up 6 bases and J gave up 4 bases; unmatched junction bases: 6. This CDR3 comprises 14 residues.

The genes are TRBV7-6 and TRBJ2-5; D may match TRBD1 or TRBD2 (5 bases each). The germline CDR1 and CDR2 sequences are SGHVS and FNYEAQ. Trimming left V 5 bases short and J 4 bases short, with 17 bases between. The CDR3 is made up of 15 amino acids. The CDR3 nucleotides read TGTGCCAGCAGCGGAGGTCTGGGGGAAGGAGAGACCCAGTACTTC. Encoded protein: CASSGGLGEGETQYF.

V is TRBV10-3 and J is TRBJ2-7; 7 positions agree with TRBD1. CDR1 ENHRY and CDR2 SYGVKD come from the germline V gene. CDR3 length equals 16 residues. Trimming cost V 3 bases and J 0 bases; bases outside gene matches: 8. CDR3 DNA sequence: TGTGCCATCAGTGACCCGGGACAGAAGAGCTCCTACGAGCAGTACTTC. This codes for CAISDPGQKSSYEQYF.

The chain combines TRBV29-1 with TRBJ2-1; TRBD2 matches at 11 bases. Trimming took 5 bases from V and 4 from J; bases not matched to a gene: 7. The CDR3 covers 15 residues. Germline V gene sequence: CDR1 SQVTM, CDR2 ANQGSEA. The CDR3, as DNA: TGCAGCGTTCCGGGGACTAGCGGAAGGTACAATGAGCAGTTCTTC. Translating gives CSVPGTSGRYNEQFF.

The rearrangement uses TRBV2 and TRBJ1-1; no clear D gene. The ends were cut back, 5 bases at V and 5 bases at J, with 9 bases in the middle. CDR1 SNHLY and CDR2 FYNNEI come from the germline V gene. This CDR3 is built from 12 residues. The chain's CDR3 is CASSFRWTEAFF. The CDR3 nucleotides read TGTGCCAGCAGTTTTCGGTGGACTGAAGCTTTCTTT.